The sequence of this TCR beta chain was determined in a study of blood T cell repertoires in COVID-19. Germline loops: CDR1 SGHDT, CDR2 YYEEEE. V lost 7 bases, J lost 0 bases, and 11 bases stayed unmatched. This CDR3 has 17 amino acids. Produced via immunoSEQ multiplex PCR; TCRdb's table is partial and in-frame only. The sample lists 200,000 to 250,000 clones, about 90% occurring once. The TCR originated in a woman in her 30s who had recovered from COVID-19. The rearrangement joins TRBV5-6 to TRBJ2-3, with 10 bases fitting TRBD2. Material: peripheral blood. CDR3 in amino acids: CASAHRTSGSSTDTQYF. The DNA of the CDR3 is TGTGCCAGCGCACATAGGACTAGCGGATCTAGCACAGATACGCAGTATTTT.